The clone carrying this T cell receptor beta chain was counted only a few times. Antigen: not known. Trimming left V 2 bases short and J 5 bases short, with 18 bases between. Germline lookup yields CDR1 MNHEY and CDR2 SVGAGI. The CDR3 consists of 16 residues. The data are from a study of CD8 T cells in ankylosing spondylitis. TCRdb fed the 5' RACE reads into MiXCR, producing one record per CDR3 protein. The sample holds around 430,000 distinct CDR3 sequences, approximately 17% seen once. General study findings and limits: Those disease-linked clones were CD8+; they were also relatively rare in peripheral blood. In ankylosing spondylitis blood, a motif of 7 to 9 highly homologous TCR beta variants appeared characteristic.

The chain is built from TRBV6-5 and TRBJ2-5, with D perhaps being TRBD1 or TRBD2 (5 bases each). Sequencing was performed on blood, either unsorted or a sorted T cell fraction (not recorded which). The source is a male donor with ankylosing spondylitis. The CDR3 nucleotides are TGTGCCAGCAGTTACCCCCACGGGGACCTAGGGGAGACCCAGTACTTC. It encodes CASSYPHGDLGETQYF.